A selection of T cell receptor beta chains follows, all from one sample in a study of early T cells in non-severe SARS-CoV-2 infection. Each CDR3 protein is one row after TCRdb ran MiXCR on the 5' RACE reads. The table lists about 26,000 distinct CDR3 sequences, about 4.6% of them singletons. The specimen sequenced was whole blood. The receptors derive from an adult who was a healthcare worker with PCR-confirmed SARS-CoV-2 infection or an uninfected control (not recorded which). Both conserved end residues are part of each CDR3. The order of the fields is D gene, clone size, V gene, J gene, CDR3 protein, CDR3 DNA. The D gene is left open where the match is weak. Rows may omit the clone size; those that give it use once, few, many or a size class.

>TRBD1|-|TRBV2|TRBJ2-5
CASYRGRETQYF
TGTGCCAGCTACAGGGGGCGAGAGACCCAGTACTTC
>TRBD1|many|TRBV12-3/TRBV12-4|TRBJ2-5
CASSSRTGGETQYF
TGTGCCAGCAGCAGTAGGACAGGAGGCGAGACCCAGTACTTC
>TRBD2|few|TRBV11-2|TRBJ2-1
CASRFSGRGVFF
TGTGCCAGCAGATTTAGCGGGAGGGGCGTGTTCTTC
>-|-|TRBV7-3|TRBJ2-1
CASSSGTDKQFF
TGTGCCAGCAGTTCCGGGACGGATAAGCAGTTCTTC
>TRBD2|many|TRBV5-1|TRBJ2-3
CASSLAAGDTDTQYF
TGCGCCAGCAGCTTAGCAGCGGGGGACACAGATACGCAGTATTTT
>-|-|TRBV30|TRBJ2-5
CAWATGRRETQYF
TGTGCCTGGGCCACAGGGAGACGGGAGACCCAGTACTTC
>-|few|TRBV7-9|TRBJ2-7
CATGPTSYEQYF
TGTGCCACCGGACCCACTAGTTACGAGCAGTACTTC
>-|many|TRBV6-4|TRBJ2-6
CASSDNSGANVLTF
TGTGCCAGCAGTGACAACTCTGGGGCCAACGTCCTGACTTTC
>TRBD1|many|TRBV20-1|TRBJ1-1
CSAATGTGHTEAFF
TGCAGTGCTGCAACCGGGACAGGGCACACTGAAGCTTTCTTT
>-|many|TRBV6-4|TRBJ2-1
CASSDSVGLDYNEQFF
TGTGCCAGCAGTGACTCAGTTGGCCTAGACTACAATGAGCAGTTCTTC
>-|many|TRBV13|TRBJ1-2
CASSLDSGVNYGYTF
TGTGCCAGCAGCTTAGATTCCGGAGTGAACTATGGCTACACCTTC
>-|many|TRBV28|TRBJ1-6
CASTLFGDKNSPLHF
TGTGCCAGCACTCTCTTCGGGGACAAAAATTCACCCCTCCACTTT
>-|many|TRBV7-2|TRBJ2-1
CASSLVRKFPYNEQFF
TGTGCCAGCAGCTTAGTTCGTAAGTTCCCCTACAATGAGCAGTTCTTC
>TRBD1|many|TRBV5-5|TRBJ1-6
CASSLAGGNSPLHF
TGTGCCAGCAGCTTGGCAGGGGGGAATTCACCCCTCCACTTT
>-|many|TRBV4-3|TRBJ1-2
CASSQDWPGPLPYGYTF
TGCGCCAGCAGCCAAGATTGGCCAGGACCCTTACCCTATGGCTACACCTTC
>-|medium-sized|TRBV7-2|TRBJ2-5
CASSSQVLGETQYF
TGTGCCAGCAGCTCGCAGGTACTTGGGGAGACCCAGTACTTC
>-|-|TRBV6-2/TRBV6-3|TRBJ2-3
CASTTQGANTQYF
TGTGCCAGCACGACACAGGGTGCAAATACGCAGTATTTT
>-|few|TRBV19|TRBJ2-7
CATLPRSIAYYEQYF
TGTGCCACCCTCCCTAGGTCCATCGCTTACTACGAGCAGTACTTC
>-|many|TRBV29-1|TRBJ1-2
CSARVNYGYTF
TGCAGCGCCAGGGTTAACTATGGCTACACCTTC
>-|many|TRBV2|TRBJ1-3
CASSDYGNTIYF
TGTGCCAGCAGTGATTATGGAAACACCATATATTTT
>-|many|TRBV25-1|TRBJ1-6
CASSVGGRSPLHF
TGTGCCAGCAGTGTAGGGGGACGGTCACCCCTCCACTTT
>TRBD2|many|TRBV7-8|TRBJ2-4
CASSPRGGSHIQYF
TGTGCCAGCAGCCCGCGGGGAGGGAGCCACATTCAGTACTTC
>TRBD1|few|TRBV19|TRBJ2-3
CASSWAGGRGDTQYF
TGTGCCAGTAGTTGGGCAGGGGGACGCGGAGATACGCAGTATTTT
>-|many|TRBV30|TRBJ2-2
CASRQNTGELFF
TGTGCCTCTCGACAGAACACCGGGGAGCTGTTTTTT
>TRBD2|few|TRBV9|TRBJ2-4
CASSNTGGLAGGPHIQYF
TGTGCCAGCAGCAACACAGGGGGACTAGCGGGAGGGCCCCACATTCAGTACTTC
>-|-|TRBV7-9|TRBJ2-3
CASSHPHYTDTQYF
TGTGCCAGCAGCCACCCCCACTATACAGATACGCAGTATTTT
>TRBD1|many|TRBV29-1|TRBJ2-3
CSVDGQGEDTQYF
TGCAGCGTTGATGGACAGGGCGAAGATACGCAGTATTTT
>-|many|TRBV29-1|TRBJ1-5
CSVVPGVNQPQHF
TGCAGCGTTGTTCCAGGGGTCAATCAGCCCCAGCATTTT
>-|few|TRBV30|TRBJ1-2
CAWSRQIDGYTF
TGTGCCTGGAGTCGGCAGATAGACGGCTACACCTTC
>-|many|TRBV29-1|TRBJ2-3
CSGSLPVGTDTQYF
TGCAGCGGTTCTCTCCCCGTAGGCACAGATACGCAGTATTTT
>-|many|TRBV28|TRBJ2-1
CASSLQDYNYNEQFF
TGTGCCAGCAGTTTACAAGACTATAACTACAATGAGCAGTTCTTC
>-|many|TRBV12-3/TRBV12-4|TRBJ2-3
CASRLRPDTQYF
TGTGCCAGCAGACTACGGCCCGATACGCAGTATTTT
>-|many|TRBV12-3/TRBV12-4|TRBJ1-1
CASSLGTEGFF
TGTGCCAGCAGTTTAGGAACCGAGGGTTTCTTT
>-|-|TRBV27|TRBJ1-2
CASSTQGYGYTF
TGTGCCAGTAGTACTCAGGGGTATGGCTACACCTTC
>TRBD2|-|TRBV5-1|TRBJ2-2
CASSFLAGVGTGELFF
TGCGCCAGCAGCTTTCTGGCGGGAGTAGGCACCGGGGAGCTGTTTTTT
>TRBD2|many|TRBV7-9|TRBJ2-3
CASSLTSGRATDTQYF
TGTGCCAGCAGCTTGACTAGCGGGAGGGCCACAGATACGCAGTATTTT
>TRBD2|many|TRBV9|TRBJ2-1
CASSVQPSGLYNEQFF
TGTGCCAGCAGCGTTCAGCCTAGCGGACTTTACAATGAGCAGTTCTTC
>-|few|TRBV2|TRBJ2-1
CASTYNEQFF
TGTGCCAGCACATACAATGAGCAGTTCTTC
>-|few|TRBV7-9|TRBJ2-1
CASSLVTGQNNEQFF
TGTGCCAGCAGCTTAGTTACGGGTCAGAACAATGAGCAGTTCTTC
>-|many|TRBV12-3/TRBV12-4|TRBJ1-4
CASSPGTTREKLFF
TGTGCCAGCAGCCCCGGGACAACGCGTGAAAAACTGTTTTTT
>-|many|TRBV5-6|TRBJ2-6
CASSLGGLSGANVLTF
TGTGCCAGCAGCTTGGGAGGGCTATCTGGGGCCAACGTCCTGACTTTC
>-|few|TRBV2|TRBJ2-7
CAILTERYEQYF
TGTGCCATACTGACAGAACGCTACGAGCAGTACTTC
>TRBD2|many|TRBV20-1|TRBJ2-3
CSAAPGAGESDTQYF
TGCAGTGCTGCTCCGGGAGCGGGAGAATCAGATACGCAGTATTTT
>TRBD2|many|TRBV20-1|TRBJ2-7
CSAQSGLVYEQYF
TGCAGTGCCCAAAGTGGACTAGTTTACGAGCAGTACTTC
>-|-|TRBV7-2|TRBJ1-2
CASQPRQGTYGYTF
TGTGCCAGCCAACCCCGGCAGGGGACCTATGGCTACACCTTC
>-|-|TRBV29-1|TRBJ2-7
CSVGRSTYEQYF
TGCAGCGTTGGTCGGTCAACCTACGAGCAGTACTTC
>TRBD1|many|TRBV29-1|TRBJ2-1
CSVEKGAAYNEQFF
TGCAGCGTTGAAAAGGGGGCGGCCTACAATGAGCAGTTCTTC
>TRBD1|medium-sized|TRBV5-1|TRBJ2-1
CASSLEQGVREQFF
TGCGCCAGCAGCTTGGAGCAGGGGGTTAGGGAGCAGTTCTTC